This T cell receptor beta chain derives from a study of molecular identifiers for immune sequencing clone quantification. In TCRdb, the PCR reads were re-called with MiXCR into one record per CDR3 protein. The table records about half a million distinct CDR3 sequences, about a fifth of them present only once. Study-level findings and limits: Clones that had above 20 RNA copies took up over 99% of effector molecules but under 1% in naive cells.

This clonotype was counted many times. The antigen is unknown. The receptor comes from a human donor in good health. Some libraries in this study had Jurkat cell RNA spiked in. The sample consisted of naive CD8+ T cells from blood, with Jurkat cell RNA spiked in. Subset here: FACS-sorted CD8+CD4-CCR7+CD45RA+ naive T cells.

The CDR3 loop reads CASSQGQGAVYEQYF. The CDR3 nucleotides read TGCGCCAGCAGCCAGGGACAGGGGGCTGTATACGAGCAGTACTTC. J is TRBJ2-7 and V is TRBV4-1, with 12 bases matching TRBD1. Germline V gene lookup returns CDR1 MGHRA and CDR2 YSYEKL. This CDR3 spans 15 amino acids. With V trimmed by 3 bases and J by 4 bases, 4 bases remained unmatched.